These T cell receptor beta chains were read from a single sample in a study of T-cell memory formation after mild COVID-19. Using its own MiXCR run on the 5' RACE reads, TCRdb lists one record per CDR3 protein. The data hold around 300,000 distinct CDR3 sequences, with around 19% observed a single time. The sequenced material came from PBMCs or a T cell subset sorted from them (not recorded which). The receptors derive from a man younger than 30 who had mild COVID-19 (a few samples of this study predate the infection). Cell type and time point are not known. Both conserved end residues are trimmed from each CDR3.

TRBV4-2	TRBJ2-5	ASSQARPGLASETQY
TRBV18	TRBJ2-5	ASTPDTSGPGETQY
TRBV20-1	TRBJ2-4	SARPGTPTNIQY
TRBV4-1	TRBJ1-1	ASSQVGTGENPF
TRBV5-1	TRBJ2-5	ASSLALGPSGETQY
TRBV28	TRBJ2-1	ASQTSGGAHEQF
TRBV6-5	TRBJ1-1	ASGMGNTEAF
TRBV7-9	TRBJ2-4	ASSSVTSGGDVGKNIQY
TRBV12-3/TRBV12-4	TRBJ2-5	ASSARTGSLRIRETQY
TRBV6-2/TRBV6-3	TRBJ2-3	ASSFVGSTQY
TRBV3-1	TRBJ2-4	ASSRDQNIQY